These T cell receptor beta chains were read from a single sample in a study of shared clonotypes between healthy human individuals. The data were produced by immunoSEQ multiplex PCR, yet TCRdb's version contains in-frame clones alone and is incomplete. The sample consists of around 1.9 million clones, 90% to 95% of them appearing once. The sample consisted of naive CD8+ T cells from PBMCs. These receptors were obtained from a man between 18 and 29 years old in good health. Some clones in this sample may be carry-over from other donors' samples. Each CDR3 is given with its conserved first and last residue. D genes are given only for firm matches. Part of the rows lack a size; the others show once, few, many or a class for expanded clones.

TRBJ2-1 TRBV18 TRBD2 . TGTGCCAGCTCACTCGGACTAGCGGAGGGGGGGGAGCAGTTCTTC CASSLGLAEGGEQFF
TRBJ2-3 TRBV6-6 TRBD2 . TGTGCCAGCAGTCACGGACTAGCGGGAGTCGGAGATACGCAGTATTTT CASSHGLAGVGDTQYF
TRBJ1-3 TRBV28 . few TGTGCCAGCAGCTGGACAGCCGATGGAAACACCATATATTTT CASSWTADGNTIYF
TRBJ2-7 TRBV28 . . TGTGCCAGCAGTTTATATCCGGAGGAAGGCTCCTACGAGCAGTACTTC CASSLYPEEGSYEQYF
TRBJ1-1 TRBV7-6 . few TGTGCCAGCAGCTTAGGACCCATGAACACTGAAGCTTTCTTT CASSLGPMNTEAFF
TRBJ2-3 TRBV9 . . TGTGCCAGCAGCTCCGGGTCGGATACGCAGTATTTT CASSSGSDTQYF
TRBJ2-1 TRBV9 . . TGTGCCAGCAGCGTAGGGTGGGACACCTCCTACAATGAGCAGTTCTTC CASSVGWDTSYNEQFF
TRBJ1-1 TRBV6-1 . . TGTGCCAGCACCATCGACAGGACCAACACTGAAGCTTTCTTT CASTIDRTNTEAFF
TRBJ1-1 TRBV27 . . TGTGCCAGCAGCTTAGGCGGAGCGGGGACTGAAGCTTTCTTT CASSLGGAGTEAFF
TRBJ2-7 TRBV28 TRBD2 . TGTGCCAGCAGCACCGTTGTATTGTCTAGCGGGAGCGTGAACGAGCAGTACTTC CASSTVVLSSGSVNEQYF
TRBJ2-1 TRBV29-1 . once TGCAGCGTTGTGGGTGGCCACAATGAGCAGTTCTTC CSVVGGHNEQFF
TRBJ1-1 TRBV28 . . TGTGCCAGCAGTTTTGATAGACCGACCGGATCTTTCTTT CASSFDRPTGSFF
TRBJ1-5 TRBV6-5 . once TGTGCCAGCAGTTGGCGAGCAGGGAGCAATCAGCCCCAGCATTTT CASSWRAGSNQPQHF
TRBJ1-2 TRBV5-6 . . TGTGCCAGCAGCTCCGAAATAGATCGGGGGGGGCCCCACTATGGCTACACCTTC CASSSEIDRGGPHYGYTF
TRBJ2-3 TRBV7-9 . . TGTGCCAGCAGCCACCGGGCGCGGGTGTTAGCAGATACGCAGTATTTT CASSHRARVLADTQYF
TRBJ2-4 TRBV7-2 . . TGTGCCAGCAGCTTTATACCCTCTTTTGACATTCAGTACTTC CASSFIPSFDIQYF
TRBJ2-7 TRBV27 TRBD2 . TGTGCCAGCAGTTTACTCTTGCTAGCGGGGACGGACGAGCAGTACTTC CASSLLLLAGTDEQYF
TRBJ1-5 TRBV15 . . TGTGCCACCACTGCGGACAAACACCTAAATCAGCCCCAGCATTTT CATTADKHLNQPQHF
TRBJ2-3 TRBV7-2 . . TGTGCCAGCAGCCACCCGAGGGATCTTAGCACAGATACGCAGTATTTT CASSHPRDLSTDTQYF
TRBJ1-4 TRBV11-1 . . TGTGCCAGCAGCCCCTCGTATCGGGCTAATGAAAAACTGTTTTTT CASSPSYRANEKLFF
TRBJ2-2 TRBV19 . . TGTGCCAGTAGTCTGACCAGAGGGACCGGGGAGCTGTTTTTT CASSLTRGTGELFF
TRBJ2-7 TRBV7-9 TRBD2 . TGTGCCAGCAGCCAAGCGTCCGGACTAGCGGGTAGCTCCTACGAGCAGTACTTC CASSQASGLAGSSYEQYF
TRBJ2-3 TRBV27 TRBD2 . TGTGCCAGCAGTTTATACGCCGGAAGCGGGAGGTCAGGCACAGATACGCAGTATTTT CASSLYAGSGRSGTDTQYF
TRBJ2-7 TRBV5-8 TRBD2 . TGTGCCAGCAGCGGCGGGGGGCGAGCGGGGACCTACGAGCAGTACTTC CASSGGGRAGTYEQYF
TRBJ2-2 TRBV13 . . TGTGCCAGCAGCGCGACAACGGTTAGGCCCGGGGGGGAGCTGTTTTTT CASSATTVRPGGELFF
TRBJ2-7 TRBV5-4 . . TGTGCCAGCAGCTTGGGTCACGAGCAGTACTTC CASSLGHEQYF
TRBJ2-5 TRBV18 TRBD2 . TGTGCCAGCTCACCACTTTATGGAGCCGAACTAGCGGGATTCCAAGAGACCCAGTACTTC CASSPLYGAELAGFQETQYF
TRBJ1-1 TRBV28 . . TGTGCCAGCAGTCCAAAAGGGATTAACACTGAAGCTTTCTTT CASSPKGINTEAFF
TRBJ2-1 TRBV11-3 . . TGTGCCAGCAGCTCCGACAGGACTGAGCAGTTCTTC CASSSDRTEQFF
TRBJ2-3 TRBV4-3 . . TGCGCCAGCAGCCAAGACAGGGCTTACACAGATACGCAGTATTTT CASSQDRAYTDTQYF
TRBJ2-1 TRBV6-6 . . TGTGCCAGCACCCCGGGGTTAGCAGGGATCCATGAGCAGTTCTTC CASTPGLAGIHEQFF
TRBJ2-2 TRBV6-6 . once TGTGCCAGCCGGAGCACCGGGGAGCTGTTTTTT CASRSTGELFF
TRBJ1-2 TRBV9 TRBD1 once TGTGCCAGCAGCACCGACGCGGGACAGGAACTCTATGGCTACACCTTC CASSTDAGQELYGYTF
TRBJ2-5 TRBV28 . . TGTGCCAGCAGTTTGAATACATTAGGAGAGACCCAGTACTTC CASSLNTLGETQYF
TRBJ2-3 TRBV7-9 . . TGTGCCAGCTCAGGGATCTTTAGCACAGATACGCAGTATTTT CASSGIFSTDTQYF
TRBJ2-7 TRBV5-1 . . TGCGCCAGCAGTTGGGGGCACGAGCAGTACTTC CASSWGHEQYF
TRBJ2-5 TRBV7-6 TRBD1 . TGTGCCAGCAGCTTAGAAGGGACAGTGCAAGAGACCCAGTACTTC CASSLEGTVQETQYF
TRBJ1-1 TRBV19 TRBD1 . TGTGCCAGTAGTCAGGGGGCACGCGACACTGAAGCTTTCTTT CASSQGARDTEAFF
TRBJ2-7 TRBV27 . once TGTGCCAGCAGTTTCTCCAGGGGGGCGGGGTTCGAGCAGTACTTC CASSFSRGAGFEQYF
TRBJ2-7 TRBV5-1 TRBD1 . TGCGCCAGCAGCTTGGCGGGGACAGGGATGAACGAGCAGTACTTC CASSLAGTGMNEQYF
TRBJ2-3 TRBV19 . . TGTGCCAGTAGTATCCCGACTTGGGCGGAGGGACATGATACGCAGTATTTT CASSIPTWAEGHDTQYF
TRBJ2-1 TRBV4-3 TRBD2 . TGCGCCAGCGGGACTAGCGGGAGAGGTGAGCAGTTCTTC CASGTSGRGEQFF
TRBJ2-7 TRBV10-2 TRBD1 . TGCGCCAGCAGCCCCCGGACAGGGGACTACCACGAGCAGTACTTC CASSPRTGDYHEQYF
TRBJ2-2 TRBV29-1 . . TGCAGCGTTGTCTTCTCGGGGTTTGGTGCCGGGGAGCTGTTTTTT CSVVFSGFGAGELFF
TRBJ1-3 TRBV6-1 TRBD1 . TGTGCCAGCAGTGAACTCCCCCCGGGACAGGGGAGAAACACCATATATTTT CASSELPPGQGRNTIYF
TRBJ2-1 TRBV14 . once TGTGCCAGCAGCCAAGAACTACAGGAATACAATGAGCAGTTCTTC CASSQELQEYNEQFF
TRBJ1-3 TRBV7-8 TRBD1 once TGTGCCAGCAGCCCGACAGGGACTGGAAACACCATATATTTT CASSPTGTGNTIYF
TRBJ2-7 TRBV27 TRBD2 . TGTGCCAGCAGTCCCGGGACTAGCGGGAGTCGATACGAGCAGTACTTC CASSPGTSGSRYEQYF
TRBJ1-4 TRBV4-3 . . TGCGCCAGCAGCCTTGGGCGGGCAACGTATGAAAAACTGTTTTTT CASSLGRATYEKLFF
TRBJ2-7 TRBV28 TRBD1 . TGTGCCAGCACCCGGGACAGGTTATACGAGCAGTACTTC CASTRDRLYEQYF